This passage covers 13 T cell receptor beta chains from one sample sequenced in a study of blood T cell repertoires in COVID-19. Some clones are missing from TCRdb's copy, which holds only in-frame ones; the method was immunoSEQ multiplex PCR. There are around 330,000 clones in the sample; about 91% occur only once, and 1.5% to 2% lies in the top ten. The specimen sequenced was peripheral blood. The receptors originated from a woman aged 25 to 39 with COVID-19, enrolled during active disease.

This sequence joins TRBV5-1 and TRBJ2-5; 8 positions match TRBD2. In germline, CDR1 is SGHRS, CDR2 YFSETQ. V lost 1 base and J lost 5; bases outside the gene matches: 7. The CDR3 runs 15 residues. CDR3 sequence: CASSLTAGGRETQYF. The CDR3 nucleotides read TGCGCCAGCAGCTTGACTGCGGGGGGTCGGGAGACCCAGTACTTC.

The chain employs TRBV11-2 and TRBJ2-7, with D unclear. V was trimmed by 5 bases and J by 4 bases, leaving 6 bases between them. CDR1 and CDR2 from the germline V gene are SGHAT and FQNNGV. The CDR3 consists of 11 residues. This CDR3 is CASSTVYEQYF. The DNA for the CDR3 is TGTGCCAGCAGCACGGTATACGAGCAGTACTTC.

This chain connects TRBV2 to TRBJ1-4, with TRBD1 matching over 8 bases. With 6 bases clipped from V and 0 bases from J, the junction kept 6 bases outside the gene matches. The CDR3 runs 16 residues. Germline loops: CDR1 SNHLY, CDR2 FYNNEI. The DNA of the CDR3 is TGTGCCAGCAGGGGAGACAGGGGAACAACTAATGAAAAACTGTTTTTT. Protein: CASRGDRGTTNEKLFF.

The chain carries TRBV4-1 and TRBJ2-5; 10 nucleotides agree with TRBD1. This CDR3 is built from 17 residues. Germline V gene sequence: CDR1 MGHRA, CDR2 YSYEKL. Unmatched junction bases numbered 10, after V lost 1 base and J lost 5 bases. The CDR3 region has the DNA TGCGCCAGCAGCCAAGGGACAGGGGGGCCTTTATGGGAGACCCAGTACTTC. Protein product: CASSQGTGGPLWETQYF.

V gene TRBV6-6 combines with J gene TRBJ1-5; TRBD1 aligns across 7 bases. Trimming took 3 bases from V and 11 from J; bases not matched to a gene: 16. Germline loops: CDR1 MNHNY, CDR2 SVGAGI (reference sequence). This CDR3 is built from 16 residues. The CDR3 is CASSYGGQPRGNAQHF. The CDR3 bases are TGTGCCAGCAGTTATGGGGGACAGCCTAGGGGTAATGCCCAGCATTTT.

The rearrangement uses TRBV7-9 and TRBJ2-2, with D tentatively TRBD1 (6 bases). Germline values: CDR1 SEHNR, CDR2 FQNEAQ (reference sequence). With 8 bases removed from V and 3 bases from J, the gap between germline ends came to 16 bases. The CDR3 contains 15 residues. The CDR3 here is CASRPTGTYTGELFF. In nucleotides, the CDR3 is TGTGCCAGCCGACCGACCGGGACATACACCGGGGAGCTGTTTTTT.

The chain recombines TRBV2 with TRBJ2-5; tentative D call: TRBD2 (6 bases). The germline gives CDR1 SNHLY, CDR2 FYNNEI. This CDR3 is 14 amino acids long. The V end lost 2 bases, the J end lost 6 bases, and 13 bases lay between the germline ends. CDR3 DNA sequence: TGTGCCAGCAGTGAATTGGGGGGATTCCAGACCCAGTACTTC. It is translated as CASSELGGFQTQYF.

This chain links TRBV5-4 with TRBJ2-3; the match to TRBD2 covers 8 bases. The germline gives CDR1 SGHNT, CDR2 YYREEE (reference sequence). The CDR3 totals 16 residues. J lost 0 bases, V lost 0 bases, and 3 bases had no gene match. The CDR3 sequence: CASSLVRGASTDTQYF. For the CDR3, the DNA is TGTGCCAGCAGCTTGGTGCGGGGGGCCAGCACAGATACGCAGTATTTT.

The CDR3 DNA reads TGTGCCAGCAGTCCCAATCCTCTATGGACTAGCGGGGGCCGTGAGCAGTTCTTC. Translating gives CASSPNPLWTSGGREQFF. V is TRBV6-4 and J is TRBJ2-1; 13 positions match TRBD2. The ends lost 5 bases at V and 9 bases at J; junction bases unmatched: 16. Looked up from germline, CDR1 is MRHNA and CDR2 is SNTAGT. The CDR3 totals 18 residues.

The V call is TRBV30, the J call TRBJ2-3; 7 nucleotides align to TRBD2. Germline CDR1 is GTSNPN and CDR2 is SVGIG (reference sequence). The V and J ends lost 0 bases and 5 bases, in that order; junction bases with no gene match: 5. The CDR3 loop spans 14 amino acids. This CDR3 is CAWSVSAGLDTQYF. The CDR3 DNA sequence: TGTGCCTGGAGTGTATCAGCGGGATTAGATACGCAGTATTTT.

The V gene is TRBV19, the J gene TRBJ1-3; D ambiguous. Germline V gene data show CDR1 as LNHDA and CDR2 as SQIVND (reference sequence). V was clipped by 4 bases and J by 0 bases, with 10 bases between them. The CDR3 is 15 residues long. The CDR3 protein is CASSTSVSSGNTIYF. The CDR3 coding sequence is TGTGCCAGTAGTACGTCAGTCAGCTCTGGAAACACCATATATTTT.

This chain joins TRBV12-3 or TRBV12-4 and TRBJ1-2; TRBD1 aligns across 8 bases. V was clipped by 5 bases and J by 5 bases; unmatched bases: 4. This CDR3 has 13 residues. DNA for the CDR3: TGTGCCAGCAGTGTGGACAGGGTTTATGGCTACACCTTC. This codes for CASSVDRVYGYTF.

The chain recombines TRBV5-6 with TRBJ2-3; 10 bases are a match to TRBD2. The V and J ends lost 2 bases and 0 bases, in that order; junction bases with no gene match: 6. CDR1 and CDR2 from the germline V gene are SGHDT and YYEEEE. CDR3 size: 17 residues. CDR3 in amino acids: CASSFSLAGASTDTQYF. In nucleotides, the CDR3 is TGTGCCAGCAGCTTTTCTCTAGCGGGGGCTAGCACAGATACGCAGTATTTT.